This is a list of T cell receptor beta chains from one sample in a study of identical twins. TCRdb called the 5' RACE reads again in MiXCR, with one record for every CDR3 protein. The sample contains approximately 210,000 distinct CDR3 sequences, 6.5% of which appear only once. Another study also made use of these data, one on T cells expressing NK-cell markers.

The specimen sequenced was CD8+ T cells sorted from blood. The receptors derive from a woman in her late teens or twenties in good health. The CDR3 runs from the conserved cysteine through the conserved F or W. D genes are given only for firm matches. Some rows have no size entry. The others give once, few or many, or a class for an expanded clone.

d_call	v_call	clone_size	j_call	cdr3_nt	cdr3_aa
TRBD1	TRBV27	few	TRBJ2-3	TGTGCCAGCAGCCCCCTACTGACAGGGAAGATCGCAGATACGCAGTATTTT	CASSPLLTGKIADTQYF
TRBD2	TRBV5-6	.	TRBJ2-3	TGTGCCAGCAGCTTGAGGGGACTAGCATACGGGGATACGCAGTATTTT	CASSLRGLAYGDTQYF
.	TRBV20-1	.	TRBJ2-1	TGCAGTGCCAACCTATGGAATGAGCAGTTCTTC	CSANLWNEQFF
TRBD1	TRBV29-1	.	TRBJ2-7	TGCAGCGTTTCAGACAGGGCACACGAGCAGTACTTC	CSVSDRAHEQYF
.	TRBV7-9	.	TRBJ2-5	TGTGCCAGCAGCTTAGGAGTGGGGGCCGTGGAGACCCAGTACTTC	CASSLGVGAVETQYF
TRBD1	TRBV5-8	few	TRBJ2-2	TGTGCCAGCAGCCCCGGACAGGGGGCGAGGGGGAACACCGGGGAGCTGTTTTTT	CASSPGQGARGNTGELFF
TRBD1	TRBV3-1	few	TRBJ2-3	TGTGCCAGCAGCCCAGGGGACAGGGCGCTTTTGGAATTGGATACGCAGTATTTT	CASSPGDRALLELDTQYF
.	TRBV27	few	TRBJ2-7	TGTGCCAGCAGTAAACAAGACAGCATCTACGAGCAGTACTTC	CASSKQDSIYEQYF
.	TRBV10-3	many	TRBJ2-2	TGTGCCATCAGTGGATTTAGGCAGCTAGTCGGGGAGCTGTTTTTT	CAISGFRQLVGELFF
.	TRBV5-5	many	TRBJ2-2	TGTGCCAGCAGTTGGGCACCGTGGGTTGGCGACACCGGGGAGCTGTTTTTT	CASSWAPWVGDTGELFF
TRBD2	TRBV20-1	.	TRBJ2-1	TGCAGTGCTAGAGATATTAGCGGGCGGTACAATGAGCAGTTCTTC	CSARDISGRYNEQFF
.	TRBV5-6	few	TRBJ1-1	TGTGCCAGCAGCTCACTACAGATCGAAGCTTTCTTT	CASSSLQIEAFF
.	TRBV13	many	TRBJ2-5	TGTGCCAGCAGCTCCGGCAGGGATCTCCAACAGACCCAGTACTTC	CASSSGRDLQQTQYF
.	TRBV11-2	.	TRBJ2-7	TGTGCCAGCAGCTTTAGGGGCGACGAGCAGTACTTC	CASSFRGDEQYF
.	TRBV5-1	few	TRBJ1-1	TGCGCCAGCAGCTCGCCCGGGACACTGAACACTGAAGCTTTCTTT	CASSSPGTLNTEAFF
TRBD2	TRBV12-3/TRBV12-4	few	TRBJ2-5	TGTGCCACCTCAATTGGGCCCAGCGGGAGCGAGACCCAGTACTTC	CATSIGPSGSETQYF
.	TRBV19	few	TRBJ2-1	TGTGCCAGTAGTATGGTCTACAGCTCCTACAATGAGCAGTTCTTC	CASSMVYSSYNEQFF
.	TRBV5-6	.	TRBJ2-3	TGTGCCATCGGCCCCGGGGTTGAAGGGGCCACAGATACGCAGTATTTT	CAIGPGVEGATDTQYF
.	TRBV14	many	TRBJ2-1	TGTGCCAGCAGCCAAGATTTAATAGATGAGCAGTTCTTC	CASSQDLIDEQFF
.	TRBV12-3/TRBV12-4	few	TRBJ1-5	TGTGCCAGCAGTTTAGGGAAGTTTAGCAATCAGCCCCAGCATTTT	CASSLGKFSNQPQHF
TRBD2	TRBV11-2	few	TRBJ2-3	TGTGCCAGCAGGACACTAGCGGATCCCACAGATACGCAGTATTTT	CASRTLADPTDTQYF
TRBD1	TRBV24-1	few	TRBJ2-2	TGTGCCACCAGTGTAGGGACAGAAAGCGGGGAGCTGTTTTTT	CATSVGTESGELFF
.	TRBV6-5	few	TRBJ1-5	.	CASSSSRTGINQPQHF
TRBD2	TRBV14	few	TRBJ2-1	TGTGCCAGCAGCCAAGATTGGACGACTAGCGGGAGCTCTAGGGACAATGAGCAGTTCTTC	CASSQDWTTSGSSRDNEQFF
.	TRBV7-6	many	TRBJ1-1	TGTGCCAGCAGCTCTCCCGACAGATTAGGCACTGAAGCTTTCTTT	CASSSPDRLGTEAFF
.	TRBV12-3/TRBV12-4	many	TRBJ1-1	TGTGCCAGCAGGCCGAGGGGGGACTTCCTAACTGAAGCTTTCTTT	CASRPRGDFLTEAFF
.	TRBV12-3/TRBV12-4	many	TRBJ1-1	TGTGCCAGCAGTTTCGGAGGGACGGACACTGAAGCTTTCTTT	CASSFGGTDTEAFF